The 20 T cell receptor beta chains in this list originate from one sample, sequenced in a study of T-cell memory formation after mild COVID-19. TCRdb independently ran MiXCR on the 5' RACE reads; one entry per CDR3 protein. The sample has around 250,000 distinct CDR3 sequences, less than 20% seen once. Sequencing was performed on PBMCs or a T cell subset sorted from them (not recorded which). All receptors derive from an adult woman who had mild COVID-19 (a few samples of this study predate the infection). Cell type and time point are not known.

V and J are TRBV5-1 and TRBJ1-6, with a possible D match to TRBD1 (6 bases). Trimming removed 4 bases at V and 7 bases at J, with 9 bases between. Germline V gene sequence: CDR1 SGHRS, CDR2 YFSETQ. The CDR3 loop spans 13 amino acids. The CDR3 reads CASSQGHNSPLHF. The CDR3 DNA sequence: TGCGCCAGCAGCCAGGGACACAATTCACCCCTCCACTTT.

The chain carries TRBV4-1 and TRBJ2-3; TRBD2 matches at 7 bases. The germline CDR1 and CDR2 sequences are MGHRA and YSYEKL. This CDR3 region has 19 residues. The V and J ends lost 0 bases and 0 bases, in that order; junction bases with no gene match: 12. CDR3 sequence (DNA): TGCGCCAGCAGCCAAGATAACCAGCGGGGTTCATCTAGCACAGATACGCAGTATTTT. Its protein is CASSQDNQRGSSSTDTQYF.

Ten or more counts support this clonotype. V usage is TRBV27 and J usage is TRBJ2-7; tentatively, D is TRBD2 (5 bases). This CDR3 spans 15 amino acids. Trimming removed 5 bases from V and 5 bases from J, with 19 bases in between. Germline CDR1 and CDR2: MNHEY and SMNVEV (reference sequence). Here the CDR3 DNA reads TGTGCCAGCAGTATTACCGGACTGCACCGGGACGAGCAGTACTTC. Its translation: CASSITGLHRDEQYF.

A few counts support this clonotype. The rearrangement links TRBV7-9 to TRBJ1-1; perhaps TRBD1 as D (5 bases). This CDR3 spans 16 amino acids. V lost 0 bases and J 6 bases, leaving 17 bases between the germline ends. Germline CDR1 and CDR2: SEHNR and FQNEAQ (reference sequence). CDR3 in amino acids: CASSLARGVVNAEAFF. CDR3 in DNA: TGTGCCAGCAGCTTAGCGCGAGGGGTGGTGAATGCTGAAGCTTTCTTT.

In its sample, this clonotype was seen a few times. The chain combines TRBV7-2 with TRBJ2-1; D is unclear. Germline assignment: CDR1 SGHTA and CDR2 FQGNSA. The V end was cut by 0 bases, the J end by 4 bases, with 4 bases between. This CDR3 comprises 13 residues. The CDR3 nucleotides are TGTGCCAGCAGCTTAGCCGTATACAATGAGCAGTTCTTC. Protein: CASSLAVYNEQFF.

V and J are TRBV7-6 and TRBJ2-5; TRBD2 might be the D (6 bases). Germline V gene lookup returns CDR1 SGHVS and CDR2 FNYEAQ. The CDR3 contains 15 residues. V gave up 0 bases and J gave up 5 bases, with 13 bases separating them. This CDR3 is CASSLAGGGSETQYF. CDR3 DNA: TGTGCCAGCAGCTTAGCGGGGGGTGGATCGGAGACCCAGTACTTC.

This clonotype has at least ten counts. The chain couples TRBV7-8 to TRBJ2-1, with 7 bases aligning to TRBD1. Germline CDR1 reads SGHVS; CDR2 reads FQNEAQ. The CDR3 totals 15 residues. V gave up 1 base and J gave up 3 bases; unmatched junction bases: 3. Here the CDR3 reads CASSLGGGLYNEQFF. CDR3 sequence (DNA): TGTGCCAGCAGCTTAGGAGGGGGCCTCTACAATGAGCAGTTCTTC. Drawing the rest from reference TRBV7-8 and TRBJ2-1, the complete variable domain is GAGVSQSPRYKVAKRGQDVALRCDPISGHVSLFWYQQALGQGPEFLTYFQNEAQLDKSGLPSDRFFAERPEGSVSTLKIQRTQQEDSAVYLCASSLGGGLYNEQFFGPGTRLTVL.

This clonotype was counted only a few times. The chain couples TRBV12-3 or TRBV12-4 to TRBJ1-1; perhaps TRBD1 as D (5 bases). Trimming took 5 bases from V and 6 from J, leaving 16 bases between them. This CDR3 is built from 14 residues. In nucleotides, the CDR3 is TGTGCCAGCAGTCCTCAGACTGGGGGGGCTGAAGCTTTCTTT. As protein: CASSPQTGGAEAFF.

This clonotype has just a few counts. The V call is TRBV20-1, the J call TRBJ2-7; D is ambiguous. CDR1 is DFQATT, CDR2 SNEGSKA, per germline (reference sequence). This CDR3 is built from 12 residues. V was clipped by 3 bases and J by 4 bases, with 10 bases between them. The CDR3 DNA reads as TGCAGTGCTAGTGACTCGTGGTACGAGCAGTACTTC. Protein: CSASDSWYEQYF.

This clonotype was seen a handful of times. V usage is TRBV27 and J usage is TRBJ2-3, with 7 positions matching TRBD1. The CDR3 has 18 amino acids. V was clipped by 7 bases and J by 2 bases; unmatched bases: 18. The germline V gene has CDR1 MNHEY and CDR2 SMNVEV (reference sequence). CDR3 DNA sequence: TGTGCCAGCAACTCGGTTGCCGGGACAGATTTTACCACAGATACGCAGTATTTT. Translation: CASNSVAGTDFTTDTQYF.

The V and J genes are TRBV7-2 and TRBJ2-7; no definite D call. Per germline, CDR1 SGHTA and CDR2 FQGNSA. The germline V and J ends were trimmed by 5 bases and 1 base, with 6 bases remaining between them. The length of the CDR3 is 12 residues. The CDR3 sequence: CASSKNSYEQYF. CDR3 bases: TGTGCCAGCAGCAAAAATTCCTACGAGCAGTACTTC.

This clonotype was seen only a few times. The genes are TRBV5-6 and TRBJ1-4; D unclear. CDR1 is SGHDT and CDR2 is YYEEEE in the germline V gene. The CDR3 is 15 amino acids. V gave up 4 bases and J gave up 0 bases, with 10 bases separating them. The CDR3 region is CASSPSPTTNEKLFF. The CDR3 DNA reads TGTGCCAGCAGCCCCTCCCCGACAACTAATGAAAAACTGTTTTTT.

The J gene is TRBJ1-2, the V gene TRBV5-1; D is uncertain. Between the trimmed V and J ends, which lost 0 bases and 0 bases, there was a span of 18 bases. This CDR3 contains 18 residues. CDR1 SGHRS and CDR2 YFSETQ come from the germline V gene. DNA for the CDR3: TGCGCCAGCAGCTTGGAGCTCCGAGCGGGAACAACTAACTATGGCTACACCTTC. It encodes CASSLELRAGTTNYGYTF.

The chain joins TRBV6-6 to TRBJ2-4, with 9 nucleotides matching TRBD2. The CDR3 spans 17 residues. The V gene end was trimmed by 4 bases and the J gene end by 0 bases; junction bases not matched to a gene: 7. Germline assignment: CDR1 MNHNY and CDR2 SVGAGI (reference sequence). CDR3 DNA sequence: TGTGCCAGCAGTTTATTGGCGGGAGGGACAGCCAAAAACATTCAGTACTTC. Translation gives CASSLLAGGTAKNIQYF.

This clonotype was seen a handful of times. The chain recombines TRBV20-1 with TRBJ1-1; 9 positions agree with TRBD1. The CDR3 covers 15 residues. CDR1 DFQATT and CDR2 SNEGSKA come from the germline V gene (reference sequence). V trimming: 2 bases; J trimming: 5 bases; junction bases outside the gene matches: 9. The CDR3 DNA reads TGCAGTGCTAGATCACCGGGACAGGGTGGGACTGAAGCTTTCTTT. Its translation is CSARSPGQGGTEAFF.

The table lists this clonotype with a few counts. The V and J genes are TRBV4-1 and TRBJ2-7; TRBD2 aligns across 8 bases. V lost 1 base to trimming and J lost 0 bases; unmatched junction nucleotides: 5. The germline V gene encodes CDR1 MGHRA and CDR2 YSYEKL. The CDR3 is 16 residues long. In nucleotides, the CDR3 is TGCGCCAGCAGCCAAGGTCTTGGGACTAGCTCCTACGAGCAGTACTTC. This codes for CASSQGLGTSSYEQYF.

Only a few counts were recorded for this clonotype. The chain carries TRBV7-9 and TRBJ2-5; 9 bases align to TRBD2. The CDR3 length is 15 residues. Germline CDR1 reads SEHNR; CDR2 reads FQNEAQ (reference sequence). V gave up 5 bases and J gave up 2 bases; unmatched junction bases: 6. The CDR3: CASSPTSGQQETQYF. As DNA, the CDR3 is TGTGCCAGCAGCCCAACTAGCGGGCAGCAAGAGACCCAGTACTTC.

This CDR3 reads CASSPLGASTEAFF. In DNA form, the CDR3 reads TGCGCCAGCAGCCCCCTGGGGGCGTCCACTGAAGCTTTCTTT. This chain joins TRBV5-1 and TRBJ1-1; a possible D gene is TRBD1 (6 bases). The CDR3 extends over 14 amino acids. Germline loops: CDR1 SGHRS, CDR2 YFSETQ. V dropped 4 bases and J dropped 4 bases, with 14 bases sitting between them.

The CDR3 here is CASSRQTGGTEAFF. DNA for the CDR3: TGTGCCAGCAGCAGACAGACAGGGGGCACTGAAGCTTTCTTT. The V and J genes are TRBV5-5 and TRBJ1-1; 9 bases agree with TRBD1. The CDR3 length is 14 residues. Germline V gene data show CDR1 as SGHKS and CDR2 as YYEKEE (reference sequence). J was trimmed by 4 bases and V by 4 bases; bases with no gene match: 5.

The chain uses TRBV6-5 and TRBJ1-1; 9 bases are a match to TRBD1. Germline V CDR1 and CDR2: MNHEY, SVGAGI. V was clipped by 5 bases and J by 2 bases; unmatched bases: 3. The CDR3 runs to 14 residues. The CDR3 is CASSTGGANTEAFF. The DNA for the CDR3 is TGTGCCAGCAGTACAGGGGGCGCAAACACTGAAGCTTTCTTT.